Below are 12 T cell receptor beta chains sequenced from a single sample in a study of T-cell memory formation after mild COVID-19. TCRdb recomputed calls from the 5' RACE reads with MiXCR, one row per CDR3 protein. Among over 150,000 distinct CDR3 sequences listed, 10% to 15% were seen once. The sequencing sample was made of PBMCs or a T cell subset sorted from them (not recorded which). Receptor source: a man between 18 and 29 years old who had mild COVID-19 (a few samples of this study predate the infection). Cell type and time point are not known.

There are many counts of this clonotype. V gene TRBV10-3 combines with J gene TRBJ1-6; D is ambiguous. Germline V CDR1 and CDR2: ENHRY, SYGVKD. This CDR3 comprises 14 residues. V shed 10 bases and J shed 9 bases, with 19 bases lying between them. As DNA, the CDR3 is TGTGCCACGTCTGAGGTCAGAGCCGGTTCACCCCTCCACTTT. It is translated as CATSEVRAGSPLHF.

This clonotype was counted only a few times. This rearrangement joins TRBV6-5 to TRBJ2-1; tentative D call: TRBD2 (7 bases). V was cut by 2 bases and J by 6 bases, with 8 bases left in between. The germline V gene encodes CDR1 MNHEY and CDR2 SVGAGI. The CDR3 has 13 residues. The CDR3 loop reads CASSYGGANEQFF. The CDR3 DNA sequence: TGTGCCAGCAGTTACGGGGGGGCCAATGAGCAGTTCTTC.

The chain is built from TRBV10-3 and TRBJ2-1, with 11 nucleotides matching TRBD2. This CDR3 contains 13 residues. Germline CDR1 reads ENHRY; CDR2 reads SYGVKD. Trimming at V came to 6 bases and at J to 10 bases, leaving 5 bases not matched to a gene. In nucleotides, the CDR3 is TGTGCCATCAGGGGGACTAGCGGAGAAGAGCAGTTCTTC. Protein sequence: CAIRGTSGEEQFF.

This clonotype was found a few times. This sequence joins TRBV4-3 and TRBJ2-1; weak D call: TRBD2 (5 bases). The CDR3 runs to 15 residues. The germline V and J ends were trimmed by 3 bases and 5 bases, with 14 bases remaining between them. The V gene's germline CDR1 is LGHNA and CDR2 YSLEER. The CDR3 nucleotides read TGCGCCAGCAGCCACGCCCCCCGAGGGCACAATGAGCAGTTCTTC. It yields the protein CASSHAPRGHNEQFF.

The J gene is TRBJ2-7, the V gene TRBV9; D not certain. Germline assignment: CDR1 SGDLS and CDR2 YYNGEE. V was clipped by 0 bases and J by 3 bases, with 13 bases between them. The CDR3 runs 15 residues. CDR3 in amino acids: CASSVAPTDGYEQYF. The CDR3 bases are TGTGCCAGCAGCGTAGCTCCGACTGACGGCTACGAGCAGTACTTC.

The chain links TRBV2 to TRBJ2-1; no reliable D call. Germline V gene lookup returns CDR1 SNHLY and CDR2 FYNNEI. This CDR3 region has 11 residues. V gave up 7 bases and J gave up 3 bases, with 4 bases separating them. The CDR3 DNA reads TGTGCCAGCACAAACTACAATGAGCAGTTCTTC. Its translation: CASTNYNEQFF.

The gene calls are TRBV5-1 and TRBJ2-7, with 9 nucleotides matching TRBD1. The germline gives CDR1 SGHRS, CDR2 YFSETQ. This CDR3 region has 14 residues. V trimming: 4 bases; J trimming: 6 bases; junction bases outside the gene matches: 8. The CDR3 DNA sequence: TGCGCCAGCAGCATAGGGACAGGGCGTGGCGAGCAGTACGTC. Its protein product is CASSIGTGRGEQYV.

This clonotype was counted many times. The chain employs TRBV7-9 and TRBJ2-5; the D call may be TRBD1 or TRBD2 (5 bases each). V was clipped by 1 base and J by 4 bases, with 7 bases between them. The CDR3 has 13 residues. CDR1 and CDR2 (germline): SEHNR, FQNEAQ (reference sequence). The CDR3 sequence is CASSLGGTETQYF. The CDR3 coding sequence is TGTGCCAGCAGCTTAGGGGGGACAGAGACCCAGTACTTC.

This clonotype was detected ten times or more. The chain carries TRBV11-2 and TRBJ2-3; possibly TRBD2 for D (6 bases). V gave up 2 bases and J gave up 3 bases, with 9 bases separating them. Germline-derived CDR1 and CDR2 are SGHAT and FQNNGV. CDR3 length: 14 amino acids. The CDR3 nucleotides are TGTGCCAGCAGCTTACTGCTAGCGACAGATACGCAGTATTTT. Residues: CASSLLLATDTQYF.

This clonotype was found once. The V gene is TRBV7-2, the J gene TRBJ2-1; 8 bases align to TRBD2. Germline V gives CDR1 SGHTA, CDR2 FQGNSA. The CDR3 contains 17 residues. Trimming cost V 4 bases and J 4 bases; bases outside gene matches: 12. The CDR3 here is CASSSYLVAGQYNEQFF. CDR3 in DNA: TGTGCCAGCAGCTCCTACCTCGTAGCGGGGCAGTACAATGAGCAGTTCTTC.

This clonotype was observed a few times. The chain recombines TRBV6-5 with TRBJ1-5; tentative D call: TRBD1 (5 bases). V dropped 6 bases and J dropped 3 bases, with 12 bases sitting between them. The CDR3 is 14 amino acids. Germline-derived CDR1 and CDR2 are MNHEY and SVGAGI. CDR3 loop: CASSPGQVNQPQHF. The CDR3 region has the DNA TGTGCCAGCAGCCCCGGACAAGTCAATCAGCCCCAGCATTTT.

This chain uses TRBV7-9 with TRBJ2-1; D remains unclear. Germline V gene data show CDR1 as SEHNR and CDR2 as FQNEAQ (reference sequence). The V and J ends lost 2 bases and 10 bases respectively, with 12 bases between them. The CDR3 consists of 13 residues. This CDR3 reads CASSLRDGREQFF. In nucleotides, the CDR3 is TGTGCCAGCAGCTTAAGGGATGGCCGCGAGCAGTTCTTC.